The subject of this entry is one TCR beta chain. What it binds is not known. The CDR3 length is 14 residues. Germline CDR1 DFQATT, CDR2 SNEGSKA (reference sequence). V lost 4 bases and J lost 4, with 11 bases in between. Treatment in this sample: approximately nine-day PBMC culture with coronavirus spike peptide pools or control peptides (ViraFEST assay). Gathered ahead of the COVID-19 pandemic (2011-2018) were the CD4+ T cells of the unexposed donor. The sample comes from a study of vaccination and CD4 T cells after COVID-19. At the Johns Hopkins FTIC core, DNA taken from cultured CD4+ T cells was sequenced by way of the Oncomine TCR Beta short-read assay. Using its own MiXCR run on the PCR reads, TCRdb lists one record per CDR3 protein. The sample shows some 7,000 distinct CDR3 sequences, 35% to 45% of them seen only once.

The TCR originated in a human donor in good health. The sample consisted of CD4+ T cells from blood, cultured in vitro. This chain links TRBV20-1 with TRBJ2-6; no clear D gene. CDR3 amino acids: CSATPDYGANVLTF. In nucleotides, the CDR3 is TGCAGTGCTACCCCAGATTACGGGGCCAACGTCCTGACTTTC.